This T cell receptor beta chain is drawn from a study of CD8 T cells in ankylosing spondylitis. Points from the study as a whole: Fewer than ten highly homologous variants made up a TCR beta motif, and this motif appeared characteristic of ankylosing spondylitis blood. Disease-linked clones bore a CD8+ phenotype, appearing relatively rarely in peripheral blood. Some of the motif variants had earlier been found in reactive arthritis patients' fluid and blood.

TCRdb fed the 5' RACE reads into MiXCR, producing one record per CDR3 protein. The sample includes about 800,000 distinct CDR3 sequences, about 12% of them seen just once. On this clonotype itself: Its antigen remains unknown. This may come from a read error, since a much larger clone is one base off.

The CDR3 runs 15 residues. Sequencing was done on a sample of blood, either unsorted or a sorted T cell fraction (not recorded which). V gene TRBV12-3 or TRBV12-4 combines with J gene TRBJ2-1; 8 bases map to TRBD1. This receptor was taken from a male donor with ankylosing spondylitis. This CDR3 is CASSPSTGANNDQFF. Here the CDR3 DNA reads TGTGCCAGCAGCCCCTCGACAGGGGCAAACAATGATCAGTTCTTC.